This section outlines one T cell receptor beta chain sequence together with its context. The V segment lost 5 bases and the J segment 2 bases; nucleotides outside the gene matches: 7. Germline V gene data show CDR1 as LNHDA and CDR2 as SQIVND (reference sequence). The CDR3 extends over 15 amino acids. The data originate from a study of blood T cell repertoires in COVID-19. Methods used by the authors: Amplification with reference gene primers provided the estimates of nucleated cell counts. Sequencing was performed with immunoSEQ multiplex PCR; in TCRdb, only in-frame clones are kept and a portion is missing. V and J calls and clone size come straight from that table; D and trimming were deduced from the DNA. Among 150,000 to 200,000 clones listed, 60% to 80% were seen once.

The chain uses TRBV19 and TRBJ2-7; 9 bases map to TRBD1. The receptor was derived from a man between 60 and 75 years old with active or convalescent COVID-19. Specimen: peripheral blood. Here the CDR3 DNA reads TGTGCCAGTAGTCTCGGACAGGGGAGTGCCTACGAGCAGTACTTC. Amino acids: CASSLGQGSAYEQYF.